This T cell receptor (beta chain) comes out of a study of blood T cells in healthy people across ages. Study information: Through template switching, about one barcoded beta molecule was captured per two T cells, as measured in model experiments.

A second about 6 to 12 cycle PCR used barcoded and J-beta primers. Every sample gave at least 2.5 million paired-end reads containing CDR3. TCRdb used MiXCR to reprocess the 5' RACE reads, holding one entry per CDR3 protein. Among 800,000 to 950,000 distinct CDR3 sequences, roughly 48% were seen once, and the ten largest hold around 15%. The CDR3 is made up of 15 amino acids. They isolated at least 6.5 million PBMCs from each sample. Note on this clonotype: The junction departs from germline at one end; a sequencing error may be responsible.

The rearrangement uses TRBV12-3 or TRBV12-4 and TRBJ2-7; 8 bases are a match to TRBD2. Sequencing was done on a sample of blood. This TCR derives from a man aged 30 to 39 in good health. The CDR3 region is CASRSGGTGPYGQYF. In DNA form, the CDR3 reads TGTGCCAGCAGGAGCGGGGGTACTGGGCCCTACGGGCAGTACTTC.